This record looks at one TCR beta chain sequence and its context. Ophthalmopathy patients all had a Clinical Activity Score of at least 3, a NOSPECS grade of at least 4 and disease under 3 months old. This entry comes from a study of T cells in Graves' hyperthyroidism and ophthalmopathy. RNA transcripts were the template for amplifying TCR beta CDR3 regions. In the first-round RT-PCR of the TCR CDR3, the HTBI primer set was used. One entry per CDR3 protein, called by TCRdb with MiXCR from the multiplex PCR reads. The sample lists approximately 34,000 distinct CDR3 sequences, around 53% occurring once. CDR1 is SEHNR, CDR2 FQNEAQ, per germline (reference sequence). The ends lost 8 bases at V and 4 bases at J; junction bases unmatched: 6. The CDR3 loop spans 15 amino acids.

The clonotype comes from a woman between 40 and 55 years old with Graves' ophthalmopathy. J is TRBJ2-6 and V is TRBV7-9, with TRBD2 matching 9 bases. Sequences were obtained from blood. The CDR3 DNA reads TGTGCCAGCGGCGGGAGGGGGTCCGGGGCCAACGTCCTGACTTTC. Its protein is CASGGRGSGANVLTF.